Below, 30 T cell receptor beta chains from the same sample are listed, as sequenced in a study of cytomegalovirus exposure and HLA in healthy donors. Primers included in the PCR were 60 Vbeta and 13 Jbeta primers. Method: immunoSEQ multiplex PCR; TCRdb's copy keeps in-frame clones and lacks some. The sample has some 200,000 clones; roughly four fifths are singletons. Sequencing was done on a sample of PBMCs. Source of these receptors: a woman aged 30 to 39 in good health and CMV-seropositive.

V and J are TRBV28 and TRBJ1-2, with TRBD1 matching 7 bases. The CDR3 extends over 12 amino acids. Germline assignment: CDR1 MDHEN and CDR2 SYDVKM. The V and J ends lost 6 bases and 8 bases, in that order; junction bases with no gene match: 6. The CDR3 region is CASSSTGYGYTF. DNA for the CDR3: TGTGCCAGCAGCTCGACAGGGTACGGCTACACCTTC.

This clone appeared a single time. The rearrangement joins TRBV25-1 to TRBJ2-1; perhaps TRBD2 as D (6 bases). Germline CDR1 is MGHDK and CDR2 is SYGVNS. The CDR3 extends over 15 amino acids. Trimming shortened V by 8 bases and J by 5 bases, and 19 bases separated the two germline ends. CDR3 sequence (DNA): TGTGCCAGCCAAATCCCGGGACTCCTAAACAATGAGCAGTTCTTC. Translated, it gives CASQIPGLLNNEQFF.

The CDR3 loop reads CASRLQANYGYTF. The CDR3 coding sequence is TGTGCCAGTAGATTACAGGCTAACTATGGCTACACCTTC. The V call is TRBV19, the J call TRBJ1-2; TRBD1 is a possible D gene (5 bases). Trimming took off 6 bases at V and 0 bases at J, with 8 bases between the two ends. CDR1 is LNHDA, CDR2 SQIVND, per germline (reference sequence). The CDR3 runs 13 residues.

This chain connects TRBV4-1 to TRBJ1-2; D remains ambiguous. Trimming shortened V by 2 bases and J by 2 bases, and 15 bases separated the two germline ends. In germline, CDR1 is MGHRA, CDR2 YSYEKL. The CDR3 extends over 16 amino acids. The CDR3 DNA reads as TGCGCCAGCAGCCAATTTTTTGCCAGGTCAAACTATGGCTACACCTTC. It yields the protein CASSQFFARSNYGYTF.

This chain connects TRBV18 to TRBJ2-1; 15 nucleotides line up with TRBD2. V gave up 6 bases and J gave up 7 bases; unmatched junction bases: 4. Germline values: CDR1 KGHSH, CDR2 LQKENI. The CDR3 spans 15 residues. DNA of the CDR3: TGTGCCAGCTCGGGGACTAGCGGGAGGCCGAATGAGCAGTTCTTC. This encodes CASSGTSGRPNEQFF.

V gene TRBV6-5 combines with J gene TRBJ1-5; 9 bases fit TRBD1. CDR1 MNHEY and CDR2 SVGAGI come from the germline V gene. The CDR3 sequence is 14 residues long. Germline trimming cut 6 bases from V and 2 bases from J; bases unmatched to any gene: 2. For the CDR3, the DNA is TGTGCCAGCAGGACAGGGGGGCGCAATCAGCCCCAGCATTTT. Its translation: CASRTGGRNQPQHF.

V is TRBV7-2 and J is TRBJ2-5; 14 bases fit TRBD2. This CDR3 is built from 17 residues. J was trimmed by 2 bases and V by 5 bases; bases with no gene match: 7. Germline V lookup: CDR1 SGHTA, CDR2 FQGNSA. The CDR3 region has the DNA TGTGCCAGCAGCCTAATTCGGACTAGCGGGGGGCAAGAGACCCAGTACTTC. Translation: CASSLIRTSGGQETQYF.

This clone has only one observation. The CDR3 bases are TGTGCCAGTAGTATTACGCGGAACACTGAAGCTTTCTTT. It codes for CASSITRNTEAFF. The rearrangement joins TRBV19 to TRBJ1-1, with D uncertain. Germline-derived CDR1 and CDR2 are LNHDA and SQIVND (reference sequence). Trimming pared 3 bases from V and 1 base from J, leaving 6 bases between. CDR3 length: 13 residues.

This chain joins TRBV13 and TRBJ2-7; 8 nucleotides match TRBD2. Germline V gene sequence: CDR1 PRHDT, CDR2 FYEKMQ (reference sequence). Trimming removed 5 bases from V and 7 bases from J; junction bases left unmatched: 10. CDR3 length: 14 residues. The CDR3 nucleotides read TGTGCCAGCAGCCGAGGGACTAGGTCGGGTGAGCAGTACTTC. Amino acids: CASSRGTRSGEQYF.

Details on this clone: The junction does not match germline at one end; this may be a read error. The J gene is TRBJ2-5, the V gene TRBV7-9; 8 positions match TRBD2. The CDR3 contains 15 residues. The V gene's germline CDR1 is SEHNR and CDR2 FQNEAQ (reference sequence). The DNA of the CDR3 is TGTGCCAGCAGCCGCGGGACACCGGGAGGGGAGATCCAGTACTTC. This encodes CASSRGTPGGEIQYF.

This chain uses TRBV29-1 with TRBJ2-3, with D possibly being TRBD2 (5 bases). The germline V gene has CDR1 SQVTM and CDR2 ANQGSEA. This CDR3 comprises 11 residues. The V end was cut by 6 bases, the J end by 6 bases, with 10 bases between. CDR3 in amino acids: CSVDLGDTQYF. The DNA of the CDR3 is TGCAGCGTGGACTTGGGCGATACGCAGTATTTT.

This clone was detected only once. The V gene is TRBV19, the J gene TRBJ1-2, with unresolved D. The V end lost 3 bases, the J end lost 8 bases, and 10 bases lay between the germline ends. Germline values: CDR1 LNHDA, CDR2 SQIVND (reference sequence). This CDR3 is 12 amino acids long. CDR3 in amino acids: CASSILGRGYTF. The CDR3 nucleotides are TGTGCCAGTAGTATTTTGGGCCGGGGCTACACCTTC.

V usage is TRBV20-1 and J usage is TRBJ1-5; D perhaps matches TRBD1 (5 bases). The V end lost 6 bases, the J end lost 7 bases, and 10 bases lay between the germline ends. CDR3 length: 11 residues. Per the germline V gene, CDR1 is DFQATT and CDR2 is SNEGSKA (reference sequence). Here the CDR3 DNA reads TGCAGTGCCGCGGAGGGGCAGCCCCAGCATTTT. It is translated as CSAAEGQPQHF.

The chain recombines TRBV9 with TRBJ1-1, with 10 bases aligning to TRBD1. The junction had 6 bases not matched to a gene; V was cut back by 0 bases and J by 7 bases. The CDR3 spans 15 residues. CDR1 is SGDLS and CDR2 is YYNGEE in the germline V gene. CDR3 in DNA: TGTGCCAGCAGCGTAGAAGGGACAGGGGAAGATGAAGCTTTCTTT. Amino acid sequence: CASSVEGTGEDEAFF.

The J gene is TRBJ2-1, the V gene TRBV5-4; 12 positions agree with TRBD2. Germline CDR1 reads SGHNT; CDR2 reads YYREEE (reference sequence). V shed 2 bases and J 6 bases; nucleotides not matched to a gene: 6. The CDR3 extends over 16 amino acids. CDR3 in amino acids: CASSFPSGGDINEQFF. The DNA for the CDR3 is TGTGCCAGCAGCTTCCCTAGCGGGGGGGATATCAATGAGCAGTTCTTC.

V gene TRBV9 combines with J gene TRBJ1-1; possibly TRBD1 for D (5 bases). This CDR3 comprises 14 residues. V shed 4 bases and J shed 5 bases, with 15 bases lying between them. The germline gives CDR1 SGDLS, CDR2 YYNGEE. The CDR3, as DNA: TGTGCCAGCAGCAACCTACCTCAGGGTACTGAAGCTTTCTTT. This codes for CASSNLPQGTEAFF. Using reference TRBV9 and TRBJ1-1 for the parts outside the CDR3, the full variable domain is DSGVTQTPKHLITATGQRVTLRCSPRSGDLSVYWYQQSLDQGLQFLIQYYNGEERAKGNILERFSAQQFPDLHSELNLSSLELGDSALYFCASSNLPQGTEAFFGQGTRLTVV.

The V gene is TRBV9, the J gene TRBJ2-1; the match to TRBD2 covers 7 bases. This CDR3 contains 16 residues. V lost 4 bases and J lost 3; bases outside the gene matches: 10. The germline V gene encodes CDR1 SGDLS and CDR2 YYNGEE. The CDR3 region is CASSPSASGVYNEQFF. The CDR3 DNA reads TGTGCCAGCAGCCCCAGTGCTAGCGGAGTCTACAATGAGCAGTTCTTC.

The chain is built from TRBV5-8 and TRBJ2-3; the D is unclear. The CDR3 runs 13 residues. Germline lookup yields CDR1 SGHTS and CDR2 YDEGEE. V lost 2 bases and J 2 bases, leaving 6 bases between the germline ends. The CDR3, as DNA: TGTGCCAGCAGCTTTGGGCACACAGATACGCAGTATTTT. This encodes CASSFGHTDTQYF.

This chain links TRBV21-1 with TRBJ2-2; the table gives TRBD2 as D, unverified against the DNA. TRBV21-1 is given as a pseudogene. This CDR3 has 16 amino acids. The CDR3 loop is CASRGEGRWDTGELFF. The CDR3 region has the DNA TGTGCCAGCCGCGGGGAAGGGAGATGGGACACCGGGGAGCTGTTTTTT.

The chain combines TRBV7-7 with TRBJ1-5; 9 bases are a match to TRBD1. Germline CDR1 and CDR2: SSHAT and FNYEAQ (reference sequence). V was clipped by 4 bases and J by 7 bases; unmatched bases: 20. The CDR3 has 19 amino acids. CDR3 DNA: TGTGCCAGCAGCTCCCTGACTCGGGGGGAGACAGGGGGGGGACAGCCCCAGCATTTT. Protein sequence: CASSSLTRGETGGGQPQHF.

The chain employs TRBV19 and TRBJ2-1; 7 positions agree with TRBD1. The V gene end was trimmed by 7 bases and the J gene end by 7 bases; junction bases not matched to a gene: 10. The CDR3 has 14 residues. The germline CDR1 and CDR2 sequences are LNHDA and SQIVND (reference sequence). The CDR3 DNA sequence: TGTGCCAGTAATCCACAGGGGCGGGTTAATGAGCAGTTCTTC. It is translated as CASNPQGRVNEQFF.

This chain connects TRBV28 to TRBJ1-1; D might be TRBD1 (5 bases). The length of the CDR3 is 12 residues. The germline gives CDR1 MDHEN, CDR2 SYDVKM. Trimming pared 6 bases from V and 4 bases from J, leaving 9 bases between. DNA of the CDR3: TGTGCCAGCAGCCGTAGGGGCACTGAAGCTTTCTTT. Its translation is CASSRRGTEAFF.

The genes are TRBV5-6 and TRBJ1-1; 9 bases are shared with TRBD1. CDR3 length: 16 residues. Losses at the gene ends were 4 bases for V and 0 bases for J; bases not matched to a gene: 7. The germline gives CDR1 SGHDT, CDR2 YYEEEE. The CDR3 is CASSATGQGLNTEAFF. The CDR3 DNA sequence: TGTGCCAGCAGCGCAACGGGACAGGGTCTGAACACTGAAGCTTTCTTT. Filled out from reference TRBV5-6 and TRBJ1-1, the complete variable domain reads DAGVTQSPTHLIKTRGQQVTLRCSPKSGHDTVSWYQQALGQGPQFIFQYYEEEERQRGNFPDRFSGHQFPNYSSELNVNALLLGDSALYLCASSATGQGLNTEAFFGQGTRLTVV.

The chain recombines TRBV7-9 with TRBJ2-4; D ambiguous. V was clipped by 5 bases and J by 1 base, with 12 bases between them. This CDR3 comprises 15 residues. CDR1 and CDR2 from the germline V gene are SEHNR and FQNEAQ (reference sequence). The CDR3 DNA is TGTGCCAGCAGCCCGACAAGGCCGGCCAAAAACATTCAGTACTTC. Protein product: CASSPTRPAKNIQYF.

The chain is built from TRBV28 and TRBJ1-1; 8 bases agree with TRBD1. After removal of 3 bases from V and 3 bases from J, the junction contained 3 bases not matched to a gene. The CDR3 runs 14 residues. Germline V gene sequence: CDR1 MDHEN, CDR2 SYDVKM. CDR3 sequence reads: CASSLTGVHTEAFF. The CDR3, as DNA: TGTGCCAGCAGTTTGACAGGGGTCCACACTGAAGCTTTCTTT.

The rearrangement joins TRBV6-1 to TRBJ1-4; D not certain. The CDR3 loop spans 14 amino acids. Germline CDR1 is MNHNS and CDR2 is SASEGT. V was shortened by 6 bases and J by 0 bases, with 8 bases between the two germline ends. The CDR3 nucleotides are TGTGCCAGCAGCGGACTGGCAACTAATGAAAAACTGTTTTTT. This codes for CASSGLATNEKLFF.

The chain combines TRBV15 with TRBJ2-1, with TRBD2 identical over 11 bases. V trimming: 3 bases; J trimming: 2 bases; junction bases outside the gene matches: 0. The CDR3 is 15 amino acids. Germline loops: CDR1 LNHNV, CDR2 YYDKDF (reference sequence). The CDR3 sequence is CATSRTSGAYNEQFF. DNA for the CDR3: TGTGCCACCAGCAGGACTAGCGGGGCCTACAATGAGCAGTTCTTC.

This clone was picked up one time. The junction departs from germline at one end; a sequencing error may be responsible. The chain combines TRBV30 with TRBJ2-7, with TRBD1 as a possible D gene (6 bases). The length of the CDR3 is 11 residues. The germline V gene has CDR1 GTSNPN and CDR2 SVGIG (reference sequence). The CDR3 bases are TGTGCCTGGAGTGTATTGGACAGTTTCCTCTTC. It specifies CAWSVLDSFLF.

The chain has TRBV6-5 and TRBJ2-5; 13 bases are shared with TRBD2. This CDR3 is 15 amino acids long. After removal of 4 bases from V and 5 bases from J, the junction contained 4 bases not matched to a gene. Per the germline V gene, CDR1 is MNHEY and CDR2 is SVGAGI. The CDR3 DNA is TGTGCCAGCAGTTCGGGACTAGCGGGATATGAGACCCAGTACTTC. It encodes CASSSGLAGYETQYF.

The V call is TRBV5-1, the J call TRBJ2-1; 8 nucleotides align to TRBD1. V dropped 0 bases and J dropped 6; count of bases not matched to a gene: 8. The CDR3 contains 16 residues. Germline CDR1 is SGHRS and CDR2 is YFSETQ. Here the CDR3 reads CASSLGGTGGGNEQFF. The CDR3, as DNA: TGCGCCAGCAGCTTGGGGGGGACAGGAGGAGGCAATGAGCAGTTCTTC.